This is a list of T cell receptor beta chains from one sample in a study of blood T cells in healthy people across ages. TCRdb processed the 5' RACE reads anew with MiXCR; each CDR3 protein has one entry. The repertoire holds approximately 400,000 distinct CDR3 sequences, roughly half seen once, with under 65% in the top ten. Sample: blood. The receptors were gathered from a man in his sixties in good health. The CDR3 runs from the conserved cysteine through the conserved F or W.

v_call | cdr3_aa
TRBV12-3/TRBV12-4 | CASRGPTDTQYF
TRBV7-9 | CACSLGETSNQPQHF
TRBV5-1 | CASSLAVDSPLHF
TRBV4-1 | CASSPAGDPRETQYF
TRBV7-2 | CASSVHQGRYEQYF
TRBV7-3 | CASSLGPGPSYEQYF
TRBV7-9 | CASRWTGSDKDEQYF
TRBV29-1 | CSVPFTGGHTDEQYF
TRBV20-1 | CSARGQGVNEQYF
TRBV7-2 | CASSLEMDTSYEQYF
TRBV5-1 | CASSLGRPQGQGYNEQFF
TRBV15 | CATSRGGSGGMRYNEQFF
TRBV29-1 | CSVEVYSGANVLTF
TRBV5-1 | CASRLGASRTEAFF
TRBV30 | CAWRPRQGAREQYF
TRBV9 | CASSVENRRSYTF
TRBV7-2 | CASNQISSYNEQFF
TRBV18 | CASSPPTEIYNEQFF
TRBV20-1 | CSARAGRTYTDTQYF
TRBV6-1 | CASTTGTDFYEQYF
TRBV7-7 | CASSLAPLTNVFNEQFF
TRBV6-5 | CASSSNQEQFF
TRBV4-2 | CASSQDPLTRVSSGANVLTF
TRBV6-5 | CASSYSLIRTGTGRAYKQYF
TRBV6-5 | CASSYSRSEYNSPLHF